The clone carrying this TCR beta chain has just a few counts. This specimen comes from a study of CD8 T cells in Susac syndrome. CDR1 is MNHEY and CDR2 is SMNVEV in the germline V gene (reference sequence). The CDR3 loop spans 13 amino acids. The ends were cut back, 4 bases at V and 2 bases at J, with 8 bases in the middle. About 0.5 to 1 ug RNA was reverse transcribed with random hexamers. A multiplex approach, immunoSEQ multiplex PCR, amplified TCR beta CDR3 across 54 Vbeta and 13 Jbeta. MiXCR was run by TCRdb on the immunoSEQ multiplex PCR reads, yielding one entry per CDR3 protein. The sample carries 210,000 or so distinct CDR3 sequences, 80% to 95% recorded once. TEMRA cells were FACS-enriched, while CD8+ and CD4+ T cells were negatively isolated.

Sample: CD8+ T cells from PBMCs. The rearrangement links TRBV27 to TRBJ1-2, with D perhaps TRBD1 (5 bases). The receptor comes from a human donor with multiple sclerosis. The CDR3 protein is CASSSGGNYGYTF. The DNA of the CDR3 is TGTGCCAGCAGTTCCGGGGGAAACTATGGCTACACCTTC.